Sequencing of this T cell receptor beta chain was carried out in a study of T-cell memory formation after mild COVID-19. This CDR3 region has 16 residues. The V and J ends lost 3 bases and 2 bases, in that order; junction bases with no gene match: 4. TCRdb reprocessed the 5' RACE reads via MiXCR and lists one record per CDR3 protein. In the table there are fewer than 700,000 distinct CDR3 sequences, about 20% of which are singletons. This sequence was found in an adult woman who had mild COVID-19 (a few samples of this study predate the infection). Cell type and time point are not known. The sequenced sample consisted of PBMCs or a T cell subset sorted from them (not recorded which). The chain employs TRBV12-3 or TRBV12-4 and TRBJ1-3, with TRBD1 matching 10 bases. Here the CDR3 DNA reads TGTGCCAGCAGTTTCGCGGACAGGGGGGCTGGAAACACCATATATTTT. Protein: CASSFADRGAGNTIYF.